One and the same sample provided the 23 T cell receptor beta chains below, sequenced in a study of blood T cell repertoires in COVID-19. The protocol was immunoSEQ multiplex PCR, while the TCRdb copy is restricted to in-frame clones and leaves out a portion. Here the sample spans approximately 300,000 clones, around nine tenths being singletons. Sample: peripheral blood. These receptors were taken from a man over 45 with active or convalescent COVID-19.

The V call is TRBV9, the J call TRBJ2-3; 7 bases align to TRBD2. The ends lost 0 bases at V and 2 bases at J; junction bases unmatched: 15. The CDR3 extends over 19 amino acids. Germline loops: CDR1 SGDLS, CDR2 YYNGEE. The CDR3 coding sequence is TGTGCCAGCAGCGTAGCCCTCTCTGCCTTCGGGGGGTACACAGATACGCAGTATTTT. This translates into CASSVALSAFGGYTDTQYF.

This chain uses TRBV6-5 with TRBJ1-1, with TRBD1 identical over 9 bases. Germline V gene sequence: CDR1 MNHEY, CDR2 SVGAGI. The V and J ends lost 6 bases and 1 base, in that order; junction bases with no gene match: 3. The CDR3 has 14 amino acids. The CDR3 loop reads CASSRGQGNTEAFF. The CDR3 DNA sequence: TGTGCCAGCAGCAGGGGACAGGGGAACACTGAAGCTTTCTTT.

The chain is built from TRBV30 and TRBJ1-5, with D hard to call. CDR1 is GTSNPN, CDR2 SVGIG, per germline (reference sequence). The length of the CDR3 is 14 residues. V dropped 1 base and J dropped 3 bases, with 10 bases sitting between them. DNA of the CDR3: TGTGCCTGGAGTGAAGGACTGTTCAATCAGCCCCAGCATTTT. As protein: CAWSEGLFNQPQHF. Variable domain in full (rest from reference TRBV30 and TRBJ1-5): SQTIHQWPATLVQPVGSPLSLECTVEGTSNPNLYWYRQAAGRGLQLLFYSVGIGQISSEVPQNLSASRPQDRQFILSSKKLLLSDSGFYLCAWSEGLFNQPQHFGDGTRLSIL.

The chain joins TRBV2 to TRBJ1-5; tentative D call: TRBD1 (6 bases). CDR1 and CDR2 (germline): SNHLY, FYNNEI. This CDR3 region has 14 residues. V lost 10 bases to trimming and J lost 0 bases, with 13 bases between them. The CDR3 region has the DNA TGTGCCACCCTTGCGGGGGCTAGCAATCAGCCCCAGCATTTT. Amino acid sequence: CATLAGASNQPQHF.

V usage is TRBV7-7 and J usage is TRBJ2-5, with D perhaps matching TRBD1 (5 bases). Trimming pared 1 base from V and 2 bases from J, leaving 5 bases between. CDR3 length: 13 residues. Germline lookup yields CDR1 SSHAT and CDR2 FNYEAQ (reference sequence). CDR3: CASSLDRQETQYF. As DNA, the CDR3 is TGTGCCAGCAGCTTAGACAGGCAAGAGACCCAGTACTTC.

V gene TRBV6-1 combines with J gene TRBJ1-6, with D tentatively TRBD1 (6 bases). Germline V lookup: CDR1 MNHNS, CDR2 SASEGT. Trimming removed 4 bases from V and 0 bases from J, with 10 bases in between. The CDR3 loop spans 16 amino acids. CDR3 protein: CASSGLDSSYNSPLHF. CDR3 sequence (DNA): TGTGCCAGCAGTGGCTTGGACAGCTCCTATAATTCACCCCTCCACTTT.

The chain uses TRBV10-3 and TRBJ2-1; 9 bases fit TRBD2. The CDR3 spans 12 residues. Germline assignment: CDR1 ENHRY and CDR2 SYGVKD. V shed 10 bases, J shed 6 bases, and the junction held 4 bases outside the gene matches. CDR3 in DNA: TGTGCCACTACGGGACTAGCCAATGAGCAGTTCTTC. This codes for CATTGLANEQFF.

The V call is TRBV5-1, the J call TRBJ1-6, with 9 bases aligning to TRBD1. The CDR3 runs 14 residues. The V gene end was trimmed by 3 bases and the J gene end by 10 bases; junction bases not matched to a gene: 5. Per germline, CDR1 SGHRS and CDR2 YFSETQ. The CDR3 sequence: CASSWGQGGSPLHF. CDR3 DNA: TGCGCCAGCAGCTGGGGACAGGGTGGATCACCCCTCCACTTT.

CDR3 residues: CASSQVRSADSYNEQFF. The DNA for the CDR3 is TGCGCCAGCAGCCAAGTGCGGTCAGCGGATTCGTACAATGAGCAGTTCTTC. V gene TRBV4-1 combines with J gene TRBJ2-1; D perhaps matches TRBD2 (5 bases). The CDR3 totals 17 residues. V lost 1 base, J lost 4 bases, and 17 bases lay in between. From germline, CDR1 is MGHRA and CDR2 YSYEKL.

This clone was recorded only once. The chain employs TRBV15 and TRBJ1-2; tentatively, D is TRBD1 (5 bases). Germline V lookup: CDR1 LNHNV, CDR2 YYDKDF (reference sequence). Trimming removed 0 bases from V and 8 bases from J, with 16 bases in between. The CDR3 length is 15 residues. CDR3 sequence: CATSRDQGRVGGYTF. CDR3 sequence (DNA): TGTGCCACCAGCAGAGATCAAGGCAGGGTTGGCGGCTACACCTTC.

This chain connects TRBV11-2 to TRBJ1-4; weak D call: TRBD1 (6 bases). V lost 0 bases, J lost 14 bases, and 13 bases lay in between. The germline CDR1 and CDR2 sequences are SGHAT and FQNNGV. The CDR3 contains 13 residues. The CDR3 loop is CASSLDLQGGLFF. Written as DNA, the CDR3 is TGTGCCAGCAGCTTAGACCTACAGGGCGGGCTGTTTTTT.

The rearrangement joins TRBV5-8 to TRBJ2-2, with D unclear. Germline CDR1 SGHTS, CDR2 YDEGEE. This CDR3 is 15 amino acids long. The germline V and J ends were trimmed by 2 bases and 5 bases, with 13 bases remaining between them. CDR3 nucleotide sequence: TGTGCCAGCAGCTTAATCACTGACGGGACCGGGGAGCTGTTTTTT. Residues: CASSLITDGTGELFF.

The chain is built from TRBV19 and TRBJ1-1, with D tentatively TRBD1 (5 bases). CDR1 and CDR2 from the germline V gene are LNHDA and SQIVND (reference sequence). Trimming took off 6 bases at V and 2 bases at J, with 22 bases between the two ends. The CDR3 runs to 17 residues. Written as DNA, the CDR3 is TGTGCCAGTAGGGTACCAGGGCGTTCTGGGGTTAACACTGAAGCTTTCTTT. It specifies CASRVPGRSGVNTEAFF.

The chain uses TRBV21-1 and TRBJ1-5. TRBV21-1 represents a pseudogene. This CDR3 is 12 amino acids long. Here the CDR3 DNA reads TGTGCCAGCAGCCCAATCGGGCAGCCCCAGCATTTT. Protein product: CASSPIGQPQHF.

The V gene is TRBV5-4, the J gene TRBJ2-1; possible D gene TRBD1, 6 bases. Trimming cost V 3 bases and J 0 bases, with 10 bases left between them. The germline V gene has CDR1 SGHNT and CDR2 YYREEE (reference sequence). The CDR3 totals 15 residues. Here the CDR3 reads CASSSDSSSYNEQFF. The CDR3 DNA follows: TGTGCCAGCAGCTCGGACAGTAGCTCCTACAATGAGCAGTTCTTC.

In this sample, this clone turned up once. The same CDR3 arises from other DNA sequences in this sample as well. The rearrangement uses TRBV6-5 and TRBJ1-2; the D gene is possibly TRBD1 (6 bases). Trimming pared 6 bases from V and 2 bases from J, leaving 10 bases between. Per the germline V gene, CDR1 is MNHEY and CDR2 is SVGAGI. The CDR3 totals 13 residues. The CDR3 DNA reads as TGTGCCAGCAGCCGGCAGGGGAACTATGGCTACACCTTC. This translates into CASSRQGNYGYTF.

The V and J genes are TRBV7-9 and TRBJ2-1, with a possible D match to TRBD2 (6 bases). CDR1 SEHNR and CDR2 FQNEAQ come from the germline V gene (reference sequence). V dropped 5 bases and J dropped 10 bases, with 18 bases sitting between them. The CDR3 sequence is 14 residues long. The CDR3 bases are TGTGCCAGCAGCGCACGTACAGCGGGCCAAGAGCAGTTCTTC. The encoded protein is CASSARTAGQEQFF.

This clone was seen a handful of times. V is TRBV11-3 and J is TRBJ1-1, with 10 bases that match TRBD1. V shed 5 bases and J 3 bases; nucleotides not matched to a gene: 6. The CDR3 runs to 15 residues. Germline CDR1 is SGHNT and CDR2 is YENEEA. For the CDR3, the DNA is TGTGCCAGCAGCCCGGGACAGGGGTACGACACTGAAGCTTTCTTT. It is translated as CASSPGQGYDTEAFF.

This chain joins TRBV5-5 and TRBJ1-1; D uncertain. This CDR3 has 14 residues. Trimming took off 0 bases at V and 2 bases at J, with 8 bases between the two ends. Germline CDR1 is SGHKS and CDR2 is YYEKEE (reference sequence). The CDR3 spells CASSLARSNTEAFF. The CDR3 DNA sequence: TGTGCCAGCAGCTTGGCTCGGAGTAACACTGAAGCTTTCTTT.

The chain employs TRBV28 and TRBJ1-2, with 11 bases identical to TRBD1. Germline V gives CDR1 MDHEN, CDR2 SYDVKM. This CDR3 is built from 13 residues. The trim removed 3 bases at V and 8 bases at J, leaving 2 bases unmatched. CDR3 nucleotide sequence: TGTGCCAGCAGTTTCAGGACAGGGGGCGGCTACACCTTC. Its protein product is CASSFRTGGGYTF.

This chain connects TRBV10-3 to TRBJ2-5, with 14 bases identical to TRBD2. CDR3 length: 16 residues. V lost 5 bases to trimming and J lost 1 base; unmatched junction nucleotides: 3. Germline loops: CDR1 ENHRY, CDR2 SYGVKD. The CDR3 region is CAISNGLAGGQETQYF. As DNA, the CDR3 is TGTGCCATCAGTAACGGACTAGCGGGGGGCCAAGAGACCCAGTACTTC.

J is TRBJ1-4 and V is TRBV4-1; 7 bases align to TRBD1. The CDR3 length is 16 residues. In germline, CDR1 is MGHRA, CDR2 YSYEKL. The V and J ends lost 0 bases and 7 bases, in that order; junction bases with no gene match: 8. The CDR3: CASSQDERTGGEKLFF. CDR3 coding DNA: TGCGCCAGCAGCCAAGACGAGAGGACAGGAGGTGAAAAACTGTTTTTT.

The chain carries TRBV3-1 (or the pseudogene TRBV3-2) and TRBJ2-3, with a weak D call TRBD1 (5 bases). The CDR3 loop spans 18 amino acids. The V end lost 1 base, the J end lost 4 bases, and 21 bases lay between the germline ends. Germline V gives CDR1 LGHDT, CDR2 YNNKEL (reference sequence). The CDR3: CASSQALKGPTRSDTQYF. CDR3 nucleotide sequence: TGTGCCAGCAGCCAAGCCTTAAAGGGGCCTACCAGATCAGATACGCAGTATTTT.